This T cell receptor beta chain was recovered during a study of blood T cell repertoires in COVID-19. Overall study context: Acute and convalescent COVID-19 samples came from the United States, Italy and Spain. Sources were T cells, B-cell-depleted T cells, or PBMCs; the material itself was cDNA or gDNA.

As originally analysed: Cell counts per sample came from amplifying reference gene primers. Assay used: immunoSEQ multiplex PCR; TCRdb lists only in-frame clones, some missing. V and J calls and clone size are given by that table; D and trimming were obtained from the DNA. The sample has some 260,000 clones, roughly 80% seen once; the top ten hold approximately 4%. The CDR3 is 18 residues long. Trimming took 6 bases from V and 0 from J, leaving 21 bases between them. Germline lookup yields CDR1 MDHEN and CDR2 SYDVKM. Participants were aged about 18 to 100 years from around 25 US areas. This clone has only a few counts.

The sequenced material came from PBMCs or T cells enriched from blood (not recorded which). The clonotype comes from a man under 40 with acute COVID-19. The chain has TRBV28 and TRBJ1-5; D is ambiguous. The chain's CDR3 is CASSQSPDGGYSNQPQHF. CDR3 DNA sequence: TGTGCCAGCAGCCAATCCCCCGACGGAGGCTATAGCAATCAGCCCCAGCATTTT.